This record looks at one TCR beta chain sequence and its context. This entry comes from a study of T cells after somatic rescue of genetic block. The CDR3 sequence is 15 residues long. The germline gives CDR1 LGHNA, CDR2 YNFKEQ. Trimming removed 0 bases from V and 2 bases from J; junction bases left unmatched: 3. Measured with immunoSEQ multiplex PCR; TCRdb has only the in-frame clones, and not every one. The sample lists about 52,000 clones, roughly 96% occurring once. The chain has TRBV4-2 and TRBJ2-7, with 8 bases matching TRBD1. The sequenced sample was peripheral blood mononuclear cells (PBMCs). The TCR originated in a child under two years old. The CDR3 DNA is TGTGCCAGCAGCCAAGAGGCAGGGGGCGCCTACGAGCAGTACTTC. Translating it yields CASSQEAGGAYEQYF.